A single T cell receptor beta chain is shown here with its context. The antigen remains undetermined. Germline and junction disagree at one end, which may indicate a read error. These data originate in a study of tumor and adjacent non-tumor tissue in lung cancer. No cell sorting was done before RNA was extracted from the tissue. Regarding the study as a whole: TCR diversity was significantly greater in tumor than normal lung tissue.

This CDR3 contains 13 residues. TCRbeta libraries were built with three rounds of nested PCR, modified from ARM-PCR. TCRdb ran MiXCR on the multiplex PCR reads and lists one entry per CDR3 protein. The sample carries about 75,000 distinct CDR3 sequences, 60% to 80% recorded once. This rearrangement joins TRBV12-3 or TRBV12-4 to TRBJ2-7, with TRBD2 as a possible D gene (6 bases). The receptor was isolated from a woman in her fifties or sixties with non-small cell lung cancer. The sequenced material came from lung tumor tissue. CDR3 in amino acids: CASCFVAVYGQYF. Written as DNA, the CDR3 is TGTGCCAGCTGTTTCGTAGCGGTCTACGGGCAGTACTTC.